This T cell receptor beta chain was sequenced in a study of blood T cell repertoires in COVID-19. CDR1 is LNHDA and CDR2 is SQIVND in the germline V gene (reference sequence). This CDR3 contains 13 residues. J was trimmed by 10 bases and V by 6 bases; bases with no gene match: 5. Method: immunoSEQ multiplex PCR; TCRdb's copy keeps in-frame clones and lacks some. The top ten clones hold about 5.2% of a sample with about 310,000 clones, about nine tenths of them seen once. The clonotype comes from a man aged 60 to 75 who had recovered from COVID-19. Sequences were obtained from PBMCs or T cells enriched from blood (not recorded which). V gene TRBV19 combines with J gene TRBJ1-6; TRBD1 matches 8 bases. The CDR3 DNA follows: TGTGCCAGTAGGGACAGGGTTGGCTCACCCCTCCACTTT. It is translated as CASRDRVGSPLHF. The variable domain in full, completed from reference TRBV19 and TRBJ1-6, reads DGGITQSPKYLFRKEGQNVTLSCEQNLNHDAMYWYRQDPGQGLRLIYYSQIVNDFQKGDIAEGYSVSREKKESFPLTVTSAQKNPTAFYLCASRDRVGSPLHFGNGTRLTVT.